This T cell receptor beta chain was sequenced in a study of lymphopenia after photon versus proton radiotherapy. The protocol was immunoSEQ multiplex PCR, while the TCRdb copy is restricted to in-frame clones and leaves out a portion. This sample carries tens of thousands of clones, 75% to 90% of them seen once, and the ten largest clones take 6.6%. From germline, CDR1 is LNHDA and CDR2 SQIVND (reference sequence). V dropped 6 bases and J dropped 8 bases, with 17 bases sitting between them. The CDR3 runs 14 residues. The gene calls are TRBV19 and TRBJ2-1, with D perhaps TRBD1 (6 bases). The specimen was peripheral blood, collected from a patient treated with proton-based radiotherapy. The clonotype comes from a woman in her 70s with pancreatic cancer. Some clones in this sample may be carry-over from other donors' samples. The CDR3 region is CASSLGQDFDEQFF. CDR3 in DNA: TGTGCCAGTAGCCTGGGACAAGATTTTGATGAGCAGTTCTTC.